A single sample is the source of the 24 T cell receptor beta chains below, sequenced in a study of T cell responses to AZD1222 COVID-19 vaccine. The table came from immunoSEQ multiplex PCR; TCRdb's copy has only in-frame clones and leaves some out. Of about 150,000 clones in the sample, approximately 90% were seen once. The input for sequencing was peripheral blood, taken on day 0 of AZD1222 vaccination. All receptors derive from an adult in good health.

The V call is TRBV5-4, the J call TRBJ2-5; D possibly matches TRBD1 or TRBD2 (7 bases each). V was pared by 1 base and J by 4 bases, with 17 bases between. The CDR3 is 16 residues long. Germline CDR1 reads SGHNT; CDR2 reads YYREEE (reference sequence). Here the CDR3 reads CASSLPPRGGGETQYF. The CDR3 region has the DNA TGTGCCAGCAGCTTGCCCCCCAGGGGGGGCGGAGAGACCCAGTACTTC.

This chain uses TRBV5-6 with TRBJ2-7, with 8 bases matching TRBD2. This CDR3 contains 14 residues. Germline CDR1 is SGHDT and CDR2 is YYEEEE. The trim removed 2 bases at V and 2 bases at J, leaving 3 bases unmatched. The CDR3 sequence: CASSFRGGTYEQYF. CDR3 in DNA: TGTGCCAGCAGCTTCCGGGGGGGTACCTACGAGCAGTACTTC. The variable domain in full, with the rest retrieved from reference TRBV5-6 and TRBJ2-7, is DAGVTQSPTHLIKTRGQQVTLRCSPKSGHDTVSWYQQALGQGPQFIFQYYEEEERQRGNFPDRFSGHQFPNYSSELNVNALLLGDSALYLCASSFRGGTYEQYFGPGTRLTVT.

The chain couples TRBV6-1 to TRBJ1-2; possible D gene TRBD1, 6 bases. This CDR3 contains 14 residues. Germline lookup yields CDR1 MNHNS and CDR2 SASEGT. V was pared by 0 bases and J by 5 bases, with 10 bases between. DNA of the CDR3: TGTGCCAGCAGTGAAGCTACCAGGGGTTATGGCTACACCTTC. As protein: CASSEATRGYGYTF.

This rearrangement joins TRBV7-2 to TRBJ2-5; 12 bases line up with TRBD1. V shed 6 bases, J shed 5 bases, and the junction held 4 bases outside the gene matches. There are 14 residues in the CDR3. Per germline, CDR1 SGHTA and CDR2 FQGNSA. CDR3 nucleotide sequence: TGTGCCAGCAGAGGGACAGGGGGCCGGGAGACCCAGTACTTC. Residues: CASRGTGGRETQYF.

This chain joins TRBV14 and TRBJ2-3, with 7 positions matching TRBD2. The CDR3 runs 16 residues. CDR1 SGHDN and CDR2 FVKESK come from the germline V gene. With 1 base clipped from V and 8 bases from J, the junction kept 12 bases outside the gene matches. The CDR3 DNA sequence: TGTGCCAGCAGCCAAGCCCCTAGCGGACGCTCGGGTACGCAGTATTTT. This translates into CASSQAPSGRSGTQYF.

The chain uses TRBV11-3 and TRBJ2-1; 7 positions agree with TRBD2. V lost 2 bases, J lost 5 bases, and 12 bases stayed unmatched. Germline CDR1 reads SGHNT; CDR2 reads YENEEA. CDR3 length: 17 residues. Here the CDR3 reads CASSLSSGRALDNEQFF. As DNA, the CDR3 is TGTGCCAGCAGCTTAAGTTCGGGGAGGGCCCTCGACAATGAGCAGTTCTTC.

This chain joins TRBV4-2 and TRBJ1-6; D unclear. CDR3 length: 14 residues. Per the germline V gene, CDR1 is LGHNA and CDR2 is YNFKEQ. Trimming removed 5 bases at V and 7 bases at J, with 12 bases between. The CDR3 nucleotides read TGTGCCAGCAGCGGCCCACAACAGAATTCACCCCTCCACTTT. Translation gives CASSGPQQNSPLHF.

The chain employs TRBV14 and TRBJ1-4; D uncertain. Deletions cut 0 bases from V and 3 bases from J, with 8 bases between. The germline gives CDR1 SGHDN, CDR2 FVKESK. The CDR3 runs 15 residues. This CDR3 reads CASSQDGGSNEKLFF. The DNA of the CDR3 is TGTGCCAGCAGCCAAGATGGTGGATCTAATGAAAAACTGTTTTTT.

This chain links TRBV5-4 with TRBJ1-1, with TRBD1 matching over 8 bases. The CDR3 is made up of 14 amino acids. Germline assignment: CDR1 SGHNT and CDR2 YYREEE (reference sequence). V shed 6 bases, J shed 6 bases, and the junction held 10 bases outside the gene matches. The chain's CDR3 is CASTSPGQASEAFF. The DNA of the CDR3 is TGTGCCAGCACCTCTCCGGGACAGGCGTCTGAAGCTTTCTTT.

The chain carries TRBV5-4 and TRBJ2-7, with TRBD2 matching over 9 bases. V lost 2 bases to trimming and J lost 3 bases; unmatched junction nucleotides: 6. From germline, CDR1 is SGHNT and CDR2 YYREEE (reference sequence). The CDR3 has 15 residues. The CDR3 nucleotides read TGTGCCAGCAGCTTTGGGGGGCGGGAGGGCTACGAGCAGTACTTC. This translates into CASSFGGREGYEQYF.

V usage is TRBV2 and J usage is TRBJ1-4; D unclear. V lost 3 bases and J 8 bases, leaving 10 bases between the germline ends. CDR1 and CDR2 from the germline V gene are SNHLY and FYNNEI. The CDR3 extends over 13 amino acids. CDR3 amino acids: CASSDGIGEKLFF. As DNA, the CDR3 is TGTGCCAGCAGTGACGGTATCGGAGAAAAACTGTTTTTT. Filled out from reference TRBV2 and TRBJ1-4, the complete variable domain reads EPEVTQTPSHQVTQMGQEVILRCVPISNHLYFYWYRQILGQKVEFLVSFYNNEISEKSEIFDDQFSVERPDGSNFTLKIRSTKLEDSAMYFCASSDGIGEKLFFGSGTQLSVL.

V gene TRBV5-6 combines with J gene TRBJ2-7; D may match TRBD1 or TRBD2 (5 bases each). Germline values: CDR1 SGHDT, CDR2 YYEEEE. The V end lost 0 bases, the J end lost 5 bases, and 18 bases lay between the germline ends. The CDR3 totals 16 residues. For the CDR3, the DNA is TGTGCCAGCAGCTTGGTTAGCAGCCGGGGCGATGACGAGCAGTACTTC. Its translation: CASSLVSSRGDDEQYF.

The chain has TRBV27 and TRBJ2-7; D is possibly TRBD2 (6 bases). Germline loops: CDR1 MNHEY, CDR2 SMNVEV (reference sequence). This CDR3 region has 12 residues. Trimming left V 2 bases short and J 5 bases short, with 7 bases between. CDR3 protein: CASSLGRHEQYF. The CDR3 nucleotides read TGTGCCAGCAGTTTAGGGAGGCACGAGCAGTACTTC.

The chain joins TRBV6-2 or TRBV6-3 to TRBJ2-4; 9 bases map to TRBD2. The CDR3 has 19 residues. After removal of 4 bases from V and 5 bases from J, the junction contained 18 bases not matched to a gene. The germline gives CDR1 MNHEY, CDR2 SVGEGT. Here the CDR3 reads CASSFSSGRPQGGQNIQYF. CDR3 bases: TGTGCCAGCAGTTTTTCGAGCGGGAGGCCGCAGGGCGGCCAAAACATTCAGTACTTC.

The chain is built from TRBV5-6 and TRBJ1-5, with D maybe TRBD1 (5 bases). Germline assignment: CDR1 SGHDT and CDR2 YYEEEE. The CDR3 length is 14 residues. Trimming stripped 3 bases from V and 3 bases from J, with 10 bases between. The CDR3 nucleotides are TGTGCCAGCAGCTCGGGACCGAACAATCAGCCCCAGCATTTT. Residues: CASSSGPNNQPQHF. Full variable domain (missing parts from reference TRBV5-6 and TRBJ1-5): DAGVTQSPTHLIKTRGQQVTLRCSPKSGHDTVSWYQQALGQGPQFIFQYYEEEERQRGNFPDRFSGHQFPNYSSELNVNALLLGDSALYLCASSSGPNNQPQHFGDGTRLSIL.

This chain joins TRBV14 and TRBJ1-1; 12 nucleotides agree with TRBD1. The CDR3 totals 16 residues. The germline V gene encodes CDR1 SGHDN and CDR2 FVKESK. J was trimmed by 6 bases and V by 4 bases; bases with no gene match: 9. CDR3 bases: TGTGCCAGCAGCCCTCTGGGACAGGGGGCGATCGCTGAAGCTTTCTTT. Its translation is CASSPLGQGAIAEAFF.

This clone was recorded once. CDR3 sequence: CASSLDPLGASPLHF. The CDR3 DNA follows: TGTGCCAGCAGTTTGGACCCCTTGGGAGCTTCACCCCTCCACTTT. V usage is TRBV28 and J usage is TRBJ1-6, with D uncertain. The CDR3 consists of 15 residues. The germline V gene encodes CDR1 MDHEN and CDR2 SYDVKM. V gave up 3 bases and J gave up 9 bases, with 15 bases separating them. The whole variable domain, filled in from reference TRBV28 and TRBJ1-6, reads DVKVTQSSRYLVKRTGEKVFLECVQDMDHENMFWYRQDPGLGLRLIYFSYDVKMKEKGDIPEGYSVSREKKERFSLILESASTNQTSMYLCASSLDPLGASPLHFGNGTRLTVT.

V is TRBV27 and J is TRBJ1-1; no clear D. The CDR3 is 13 residues long. The germline V and J ends were trimmed by 6 bases and 1 base, with 9 bases remaining between them. The V gene's germline CDR1 is MNHEY and CDR2 SMNVEV (reference sequence). Here the CDR3 DNA reads TGTGCCAGCAGGTTTATTGGGAACACTGAAGCTTTCTTT. This gives the protein CASRFIGNTEAFF.

In its sample, this clone was seen once. The rearrangement links TRBV5-6 to TRBJ2-2; no definite D call. V was shortened by 0 bases and J by 5 bases, with 8 bases between the two germline ends. The CDR3 is 14 residues long. CDR1 is SGHDT and CDR2 is YYEEEE in the germline V gene. The CDR3 here is CASSLGRRTGELFF. Written as DNA, the CDR3 is TGTGCCAGCAGCTTGGGGAGACGAACCGGGGAGCTGTTTTTT.

This chain connects TRBV29-1 to TRBJ2-2; 7 bases are shared with TRBD2. J was trimmed by 4 bases and V by 7 bases; bases with no gene match: 3. The CDR3 consists of 12 residues. Germline CDR1 reads SQVTM; CDR2 reads ANQGSEA. For the CDR3, the DNA is TGCAGCGCCCGGGAGGTCACCGGGGAGCTGTTTTTT. Translated, it gives CSAREVTGELFF.

This chain uses TRBV27 with TRBJ2-2; unclear D gene. The germline V gene encodes CDR1 MNHEY and CDR2 SMNVEV (reference sequence). The CDR3 covers 13 residues. The V end was cut by 0 bases, the J end by 6 bases, with 5 bases between. The CDR3 sequence: CASSLSTPGELFF. CDR3 DNA: TGTGCCAGCAGTTTATCGACGCCCGGGGAGCTGTTTTTT.

The chain joins TRBV9 to TRBJ1-5; D is uncertain. V lost 0 bases to trimming and J lost 4 bases, with 2 bases between them. Germline V lookup: CDR1 SGDLS, CDR2 YYNGEE. This CDR3 has 12 residues. CDR3 protein: CASSVGNQPQHF. The DNA for the CDR3 is TGTGCCAGCAGCGTAGGAAATCAGCCCCAGCATTTT.

The chain employs TRBV4-3 and TRBJ1-6; D not certain. Deletions cut 3 bases from V and 8 bases from J, with 14 bases between. CDR3 size: 15 residues. Germline V lookup: CDR1 LGHNA, CDR2 YSLEER. The CDR3 nucleotides read TGCGCCAGCAGCCAGCTCTCCCTTTCCGATTCACCCCTCCACTTT. Residues: CASSQLSLSDSPLHF.

This rearrangement joins TRBV15 to TRBJ2-7, with TRBD1 matching 9 bases. The CDR3 is made up of 14 amino acids. Looked up from germline, CDR1 is LNHNV and CDR2 is YYDKDF (reference sequence). After removal of 7 bases from V and 2 bases from J, the junction contained 6 bases not matched to a gene. CDR3 loop: CATNNRGRAYEQYF. The CDR3 coding sequence is TGTGCCACCAACAACAGGGGGCGCGCCTACGAGCAGTACTTC.